This passage covers 2 T cell receptor beta chains from one sample sequenced in a study of cytomegalovirus exposure and HLA in healthy donors. Generated by immunoSEQ multiplex PCR, the TCRdb table keeps only in-frame clones and is missing some. The sample records under 200,000 clones, about 81% being singletons. The sequencing input was PBMCs. Receptor source: a woman aged 25 to 39 in good health and CMV-seronegative.

The genes are TRBV2 and TRBJ2-5; 10 bases line up with TRBD2. The CDR3 extends over 15 amino acids. J was trimmed by 4 bases and V by 6 bases; bases with no gene match: 8. From germline, CDR1 is SNHLY and CDR2 FYNNEI. CDR3 DNA sequence: TGTGCCAGCAGGCTGAGGAGACTAGCGGGAGAGACCCAGTACTTC. Its translation: CASRLRRLAGETQYF.

V and J are TRBV6-6 and TRBJ2-5; TRBD2 agrees at 11 bases. The V gene's germline CDR1 is MNHNY and CDR2 SVGAGI (reference sequence). This CDR3 has 15 residues. Trimming cost V 4 bases and J 4 bases; bases outside gene matches: 5. In DNA form, the CDR3 reads TGTGCCAGCAGTTTTAGCGGGGGGGAGAGAGAGACCCAGTACTTC. This gives the protein CASSFSGGERETQYF.